Following are 22 T cell receptor beta chains from one sample sequenced in a study of blood T cell repertoires in COVID-19 (dated by TCRdb to 2020 to 2022). The library was obtained by the immunoSEQ multiplex PCR assay. The table was pulled from immuneACCESS by TCRdb, which kept in-frame rearrangements only. Such tables lose some clones; where checked, under half of the loss comes from unresolved V genes, and the rest has no known cause. The sample table contains roughly 340,000 clones; only one count was recorded for roughly 90% of them. About 7% of the sample comes from the top ten. The sequenced sample was peripheral blood. The receptors originated from a woman between 65 and 79 years old with COVID-19, enrolled during active disease.

J is TRBJ2-3 and V is TRBV19; 11 nucleotides align to TRBD2. V was clipped by 2 bases and J by 2 bases; unmatched bases: 6. Germline-derived CDR1 and CDR2 are LNHDA and SQIVND (reference sequence). This CDR3 has 17 residues. The CDR3 coding sequence is TGTGCCAGTAGTATAACTAGCGGGGGCCCAATCACAGATACGCAGTATTTT. Amino acid sequence: CASSITSGGPITDTQYF.

The DNA of the CDR3 is TGTGCCAGCAGTCCGGGACAGAGCAATCAGCCCCAGCATTTT. Translated: CASSPGQSNQPQHF. This rearrangement joins TRBV27 to TRBJ1-5, with 7 bases that match TRBD1. The junction had 2 bases not matched to a gene; V was cut back by 5 bases and J by 1 base. CDR1 MNHEY and CDR2 SMNVEV come from the germline V gene (reference sequence). The CDR3 is 14 amino acids.

This rearrangement joins TRBV2 to TRBJ2-7; D is possibly TRBD2 (7 bases). This CDR3 spans 13 amino acids. V was cut by 3 bases and J by 7 bases, with 13 bases left in between. CDR1 and CDR2 from the germline V gene are SNHLY and FYNNEI. DNA for the CDR3: TGTGCCAGCAGTGAGCGGGGGCCGGGGGAGCAGTACTTC. It translates to CASSERGPGEQYF.

The CDR3 here is CASSPSDRPYNEQFF. Written as DNA, the CDR3 is TGTGCCAGCAGCCCCTCGGACAGGCCTTACAATGAGCAGTTCTTC. This chain joins TRBV7-2 and TRBJ2-1; 7 nucleotides match TRBD1. Germline CDR1 and CDR2: SGHTA and FQGNSA. J was trimmed by 4 bases and V by 5 bases; bases with no gene match: 8. This CDR3 comprises 15 residues.

The rearrangement joins TRBV27 to TRBJ1-1; 9 bases map to TRBD1. Germline assignment: CDR1 MNHEY and CDR2 SMNVEV (reference sequence). The J segment lost 4 bases and the V segment lost 6 bases, leaving 12 bases of the junction unmatched. The CDR3 contains 16 residues. The CDR3 sequence: CASRVSTGGSATEAFF. The CDR3 DNA reads TGTGCCAGCAGAGTCTCTACAGGGGGCAGTGCCACTGAAGCTTTCTTT.

The V gene is TRBV5-1, the J gene TRBJ2-7, with 7 bases matching TRBD2. J was trimmed by 5 bases and V by 4 bases; bases with no gene match: 9. This CDR3 spans 14 amino acids. CDR1 SGHRS and CDR2 YFSETQ come from the germline V gene. CDR3 sequence (DNA): TGCGCCAGCAGCCGGCGGGGGTCGCCCGACGAGCAGTACTTC. It encodes CASSRRGSPDEQYF.

V usage is TRBV9 and J usage is TRBJ2-1; 8 bases agree with TRBD2. Per germline, CDR1 SGDLS and CDR2 YYNGEE. The ends lost 6 bases at V and 7 bases at J; junction bases unmatched: 18. The CDR3 has 17 amino acids. DNA for the CDR3: TGTGCCAGCACCCGCAACACACCCGGGGGGGCCGAGAATGAGCAGTTCTTC. This codes for CASTRNTPGGAENEQFF.

This chain links TRBV30 with TRBJ2-1; perhaps TRBD1 as D (6 bases). The CDR3 loop spans 15 amino acids. Germline V gene sequence: CDR1 GTSNPN, CDR2 SVGIG (reference sequence). Trimming shortened V by 0 bases and J by 2 bases, and 11 bases separated the two germline ends. As DNA, the CDR3 is TGTGCCTGGAGTGTAGTCCAGGGGCCCTACAATGAGCAGTTCTTC. Residues: CAWSVVQGPYNEQFF.

The V call is TRBV27, the J call TRBJ2-2; no firm D call. CDR3 length: 13 amino acids. Trimming took off 6 bases at V and 3 bases at J, with 8 bases between the two ends. Germline V gene data show CDR1 as MNHEY and CDR2 as SMNVEV (reference sequence). CDR3 loop: CASRPAYTGELFF. The CDR3, as DNA: TGTGCCAGCAGACCTGCGTACACCGGGGAGCTGTTTTTT.

The chain has TRBV27 and TRBJ2-1, with D possibly being TRBD1 (6 bases). V dropped 1 base and J dropped 10 bases, with 14 bases sitting between them. Germline CDR1 reads MNHEY; CDR2 reads SMNVEV (reference sequence). This CDR3 region has 14 residues. In DNA, the CDR3 is TGTGCCAGCAGTTTATTTACCCTCGGACAGGAGCAGTTCTTC. This encodes CASSLFTLGQEQFF.

This chain connects TRBV6-6 to TRBJ1-3; D is unresolved. V lost 4 bases and J lost 3, with 16 bases in between. Germline loops: CDR1 MNHNY, CDR2 SVGAGI (reference sequence). The CDR3 covers 16 residues. In DNA form, the CDR3 reads TGTGCCAGCAGTTTTAAACAGAGGGCGTATGGAAACACCATATATTTT. Translated: CASSFKQRAYGNTIYF.

The V gene is TRBV18, the J gene TRBJ1-1; D might be TRBD1 (6 bases). The CDR3 covers 12 residues. The V end was cut by 4 bases, the J end by 11 bases, with 14 bases between. CDR1 KGHSH and CDR2 LQKENI come from the germline V gene. The CDR3 bases are TGTGCCAGCTCACTCAGGGAGGGGGAGGCTTTCTTT. Encoded protein: CASSLREGEAFF.

The table lists this clone with a count of one. V gene TRBV27 combines with J gene TRBJ1-1; 7 positions agree with TRBD1. The CDR3 loop spans 17 amino acids. In germline, CDR1 is MNHEY, CDR2 SMNVEV (reference sequence). The J segment lost 1 base and the V segment lost 0 bases, leaving 8 bases of the junction unmatched. CDR3 protein: CASSLSLNGDRNTEAFF. Written as DNA, the CDR3 is TGTGCCAGCAGTTTATCGCTTAACGGGGACAGGAACACTGAAGCTTTCTTT.

The V gene is TRBV18, the J gene TRBJ2-1; TRBD1 might be the D (6 bases). V was shortened by 0 bases and J by 1 base, with 10 bases between the two germline ends. From germline, CDR1 is KGHSH and CDR2 LQKENI. This CDR3 has 16 amino acids. CDR3 DNA sequence: TGTGCCAGCTCACCACCGCACGGACAGTCCTACAATGAGCAGTTCTTC. Protein product: CASSPPHGQSYNEQFF.

CDR3 protein: CASSVEAGSSSPLHF. As DNA, the CDR3 is TGTGCCAGCAGCGTAGAGGCGGGGAGCAGTTCACCCCTCCACTTT. This chain connects TRBV9 to TRBJ1-6; no definite D call. Deletions cut 0 bases from V and 9 bases from J, with 13 bases between. Germline CDR1 SGDLS, CDR2 YYNGEE. This CDR3 contains 15 residues. The variable domain in full, with the rest retrieved from reference TRBV9 and TRBJ1-6, is DSGVTQTPKHLITATGQRVTLRCSPRSGDLSVYWYQQSLDQGLQFLIQYYNGEERAKGNILERFSAQQFPDLHSELNLSSLELGDSALYFCASSVEAGSSSPLHFGNGTRLTVT.

The chain has TRBV24-1 and TRBJ1-2; 10 bases are shared with TRBD1. The V segment lost 4 bases and the J segment 4 bases; nucleotides outside the gene matches: 5. CDR1 KGHDR and CDR2 SFDVKD come from the germline V gene. The CDR3 has 15 amino acids. CDR3 in DNA: TGTGCCACCAGTGAGGGGGACAGGGGTGGCTATGGCTACACCTTC. This translates into CATSEGDRGGYGYTF.

V is TRBV10-3 and J is TRBJ2-6; 9 nucleotides align to TRBD1. Germline CDR1 ENHRY, CDR2 SYGVKD. V lost 3 bases and J lost 1; bases outside the gene matches: 4. The CDR3 is 17 residues long. The CDR3 DNA reads TGTGCCATCAGTGAACAGGGGGCTAGTTCTGGGGCCAACGTCCTGACTTTC. It specifies CAISEQGASSGANVLTF.

The chain combines TRBV27 with TRBJ2-1; TRBD2 matches 9 bases. The CDR3 has 15 residues. Germline V gene lookup returns CDR1 MNHEY and CDR2 SMNVEV (reference sequence). Trimming at V came to 0 bases and at J to 8 bases, leaving 5 bases not matched to a gene. Here the CDR3 DNA reads TGTGCCAGCAGTTTATCTAGCGGGGGCATTTATGAGCAGTTCTTC. It codes for CASSLSSGGIYEQFF.

The gene calls are TRBV29-1 and TRBJ2-7, with TRBD1 matching 8 bases. This CDR3 has 12 amino acids. The germline V gene has CDR1 SQVTM and CDR2 ANQGSEA. V lost 6 bases to trimming and J lost 5 bases; unmatched junction nucleotides: 6. The CDR3 loop is CSVYRGSHEQYF. CDR3 bases: TGCAGCGTATACAGGGGGTCCCACGAGCAGTACTTC.

This chain links TRBV28 with TRBJ2-2; 10 positions match TRBD1. The J segment lost 3 bases and the V segment lost 5 bases, leaving 9 bases of the junction unmatched. The CDR3 is made up of 17 amino acids. Germline-derived CDR1 and CDR2 are MDHEN and SYDVKM. The CDR3 loop is CASSPNRDRGDTGELFF. DNA of the CDR3: TGTGCCAGCAGTCCTAACCGGGACAGGGGAGACACCGGGGAGCTGTTTTTT.

This chain uses TRBV2 with TRBJ1-6, with 8 bases that match TRBD1. The CDR3 has 15 residues. V was clipped by 1 base and J by 7 bases; unmatched bases: 3. Germline values: CDR1 SNHLY, CDR2 FYNNEI. CDR3 DNA: TGTGCCAGCAGTGAAGATGGGACAGGAAATTCACCCCTCCACTTT. Translation: CASSEDGTGNSPLHF.

This chain joins TRBV2 and TRBJ1-5, with 7 bases identical to TRBD1. This CDR3 region has 15 residues. The V and J ends lost 6 bases and 4 bases, in that order; junction bases with no gene match: 9. Germline loops: CDR1 SNHLY, CDR2 FYNNEI. The CDR3 reads CASSPPGQPNQPQHF. As DNA, the CDR3 is TGTGCCAGCAGCCCCCCGGGACAGCCAAATCAGCCCCAGCATTTT.